This T cell receptor beta chain originates from a study of PD-1 blockade in classical Hodgkin lymphoma. Some clones are missing from TCRdb's copy, which holds only in-frame ones; the method was immunoSEQ multiplex PCR. The sample holds about 36,000 clones, around 63% seen once. The CDR3 has 15 amino acids. Germline CDR1 is MDHEN and CDR2 is SYDVKM. V shed 8 bases and J 4 bases; nucleotides not matched to a gene: 10. All patients relapsed after autologous stem cell transplantation, and brentuximab vedotin exposure varied. Sequences were derived from peripheral blood mononuclear cells (PBMCs), sampled before the second cycle of nivolumab. The sequence was obtained from a human donor with classical Hodgkin lymphoma. This chain connects TRBV28 to TRBJ2-1; 8 bases agree with TRBD2. In nucleotides, the CDR3 is TGTGCCAGCTCGAAAGCGGGAGTTTGGTACAATGAGCAGTTCTTC. This codes for CASSKAGVWYNEQFF.